The clone carrying this T cell receptor beta chain has a count of ten or more. Its antigen remains unknown. The data were obtained in a study of identical twins. Broader study findings: Out-of-frame alpha sequences common to twins were enriched for low generation probability. Memory repertoires showed no such pattern, whereas abundant cord blood beta clonotypes carried fewer insertions. Zero-insertion findings could be partly confounded by invariant cells (MAIT and iNKT cells).

The authors used template switching to add a universal primer site and gave cDNA unique molecular identifiers. TCRdb processed the 5' RACE reads anew with MiXCR; each CDR3 protein has one entry. The sample has approximately 680,000 distinct CDR3 sequences; roughly 6.6% are singletons. Trimming shortened V by 0 bases and J by 1 base, and 8 bases separated the two germline ends. This CDR3 has 16 residues. CDR1 KGHDR and CDR2 SFDVKD come from the germline V gene. Separately, the same data were catalogued under a study of yellow fever vaccine responses in identical twins.

J is TRBJ2-2 and V is TRBV24-1; tentative D call: TRBD1 (5 bases). Sequences were obtained from PBMCs. The receptor was derived from a woman younger than 35 in good health. The CDR3 bases are TGTGCCACCAGTGATTTGAAGGGGAAGAACACCGGGGAGCTGTTTTTT. It yields the protein CATSDLKGKNTGELFF.